This T cell receptor beta chain was observed in a study of CD39 and CD103 CD8 tumor-infiltrating T cells (dated by TCRdb to 2017 to 2018). The study in broad terms: Repertoire comparisons were shown for an HPV-positive HNSCC, an HPV-negative HNSCC, an ovarian cancer and a melanoma patient. TCRbeta CDR3 deep sequencing compared repertoires of CD8 TIL subsets defined by CD103 and CD39 with peripheral memory CD8 T cells.

From about 10,000 to 100,000 sorted cells per subset, genomic DNA was extracted using the DNeasy Blood and Tissue Kit. The immunoSEQ service sequenced and mapped the TCRbeta V-J or V-D-J regions, with each sample reaching coverage above 8x. The paper's processing steps were these. The analysis included only productive rearrangements exported from the immunoSEQ Analyzer platform, and clonality was assessed using the 500 most abundant clones. To quantify how much repertoires overlapped between populations, both the Morisita-Horn similarity index and the Jaccard index were used. Morisita-Horn similarity between CD8 T-cell subset TCR repertoires was measured in six or seven cancer patients. Held by TCRdb, this immuneACCESS table contains in-frame sequences only and omits some clones. Under half of the omission traces to an unresolved V gene where checked; the cause of the rest is unknown. The V and J calls and clone size come from that table; D and trimming were worked out from the DNA. The sample contains about 15,000 clones, just over 90% of them found a single time. The ten largest clones add up to 3.5% to 5.5% of the sample.

Relative to germline, V is 4 bases shorter and J is 5 bases shorter, with 14 bases between their ends. The CDR3 contains 14 residues, cysteine and phenylalanine counted. The kept DNA is CDR3 alone, 42 bases in frame from the first base. At the time of sample collection the patients were not on therapy, although prior treatments varied from chemotherapy, radiotherapy, surgery and immunotherapy to no treatment. Thawed cells were enriched for T lymphocytes with a negative-selection kit, adding EpCAM beads for tumor-infiltrating lymphocytes. Memory CD8 T cells were sorted as CD8+CD4-CD45RA- cells irrespective of CCR7 expression. Peripheral blood mononuclear cells were isolated by Ficoll-Paque PLUS gradient and cryopreserved before analysis. Populations were sorted on a FACSAria II to roughly 99% purity, and the cell pellets were frozen for TCR sequencing without being cultured. Regarding this clone: Its recognized antigen is unknown. Within one base of it there is no much larger clone, and no base qualities were kept.

General conclusions and limits of the study: DP CD8 TILs appeared to be more oligoclonal than DN and SP CD8 TILs and blood memory CD8 T cells, with roughly 55-90% covered by the top 30 clonotypes. Clonotypes from DN TILs largely overlapped with peripheral memory CD8 repertoires, while clonotypes from DP TILs were only rarely found in blood or uninvolved lymph node.

The sequence derives from a human donor with head and neck squamous cell carcinoma. The chain joins TRBV23-1 to TRBJ1-1, with TRBD1 perhaps the D gene, on 5 matching bases. TRBV23-1 is identified as an open reading frame with a role that is uncertain. Sequencing was done on a sample of CD8+ T cells sorted from blood. The cell subset or site label of this sample denotes: total memory CD8 T cells (CD45RA-CCR7+/-) from blood or uninvolved lymph node. The DNA sequence is TGCGCCAGCAGTCCTTCGAGGCGGGGGACTGAAGCTTTCTTT. Its translation is CASSPSRRGTEAFF.